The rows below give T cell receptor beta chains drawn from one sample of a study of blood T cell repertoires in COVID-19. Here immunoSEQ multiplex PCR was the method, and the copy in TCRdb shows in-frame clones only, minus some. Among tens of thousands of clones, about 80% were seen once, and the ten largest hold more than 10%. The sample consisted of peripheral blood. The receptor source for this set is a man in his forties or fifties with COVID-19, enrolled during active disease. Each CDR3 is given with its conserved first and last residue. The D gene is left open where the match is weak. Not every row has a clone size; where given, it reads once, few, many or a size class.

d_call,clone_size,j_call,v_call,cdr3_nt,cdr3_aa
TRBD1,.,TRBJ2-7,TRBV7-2,TGTGCCAGCAGCCCGGGACAGGGGGCCTACGAGCAGTACTTC,CASSPGQGAYEQYF
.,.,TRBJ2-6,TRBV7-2,TGTGCCAGCCAGGCGGCGGGCTTGTCTGGGGCCAACGTCCTGACTTTC,CASQAAGLSGANVLTF
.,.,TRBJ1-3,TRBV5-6,TGTGCCGTTACGACTTCCGGGACGGGGGAGACCATATATTTT,CAVTTSGTGETIYF
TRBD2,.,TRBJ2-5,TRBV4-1,TGCGCCAGCAGCCAAGACCTAGCGGGGAACCAAGAGACCCAGTACTTC,CASSQDLAGNQETQYF
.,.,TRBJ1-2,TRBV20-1,TGCAGTGCTAGTCTCAGGCCCTATGGCTACACCTTC,CSASLRPYGYTF
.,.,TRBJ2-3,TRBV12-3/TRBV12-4,TGTGCCAGCAGGCTCGTAGCGGAGAATACGCAGTATTTT,CASRLVAENTQYF
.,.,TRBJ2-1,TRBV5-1,TGCGCCAGCAGCTTGTCGCGGATGAATGAGCAGTTCTTC,CASSLSRMNEQFF
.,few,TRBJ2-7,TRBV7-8,TGTGCCAGCAGCTTAGCGCAGGCTGTCTACGAGCAGTACTTC,CASSLAQAVYEQYF
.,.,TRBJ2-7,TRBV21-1,TGTGCCAGCAGCAAAGATGAGACAGGGTTGGACGAGCAGTACTTC,CASSKDETGLDEQYF
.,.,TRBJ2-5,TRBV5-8,TGTGCCAGCAGCGAGGTAGAGACCCAGTACTTC,CASSEVETQYF
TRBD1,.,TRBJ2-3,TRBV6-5,TGTGCCAGCAGACCCGGGACAGTAGCAGATACGCAGTATTTT,CASRPGTVADTQYF
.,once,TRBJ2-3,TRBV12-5,TGTGCTAGTGGTGACGGACAGTTAGATACGCAGTATTTT,CASGDGQLDTQYF
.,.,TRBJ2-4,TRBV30,TGTGCCTGGAGTGTTAGCGGAAAAAACATTCAGTACTTC,CAWSVSGKNIQYF
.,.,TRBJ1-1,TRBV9,TGTGCCAGCAGCGTGGGGGGGCAGCACACTGAAGCTTTCTTT,CASSVGGQHTEAFF
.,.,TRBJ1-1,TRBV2,TGTGCCAGCAGAAGGTCAGGACTTTTAAACACTGAAGCTTTCTTT,CASRRSGLLNTEAFF
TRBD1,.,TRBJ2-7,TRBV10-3,TGTGCCATCTTACCGGGACAGGGGGCTGGCGAGCAGTACTTC,CAILPGQGAGEQYF
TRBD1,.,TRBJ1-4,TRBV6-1,TGTGCCAGCAGTGGTAGGACAGGGGGCCCCAGAGAAAAACTGTTTTTT,CASSGRTGGPREKLFF
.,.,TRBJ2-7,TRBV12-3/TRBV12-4,TGTGCCAGCAGTAACCGGGACTCCTACGAGCAGTACTTC,CASSNRDSYEQYF
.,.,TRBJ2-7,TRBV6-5,TGTGCCAGCAGTTACTCGCGGAGCTACGAGCAGTACTTC,CASSYSRSYEQYF
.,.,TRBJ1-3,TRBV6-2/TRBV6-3,TGTGCCAGCAGTAAAGGATTACGGAGCGGCGACTCTGGAAACACCATATATTTT,CASSKGLRSGDSGNTIYF
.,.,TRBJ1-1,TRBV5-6,TGTGCCAGCAGCTTGAGTCGGAGGAACACTGAAGCTTTCTTT,CASSLSRRNTEAFF
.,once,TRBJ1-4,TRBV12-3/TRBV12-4,TGTGCCAGCAGTGGGGAGGGAGAAAAACTGTTTTTT,CASSGEGEKLFF
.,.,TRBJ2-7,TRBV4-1,TGCGCCAGCAGCCAGGGAAGAGGGGAGGCCTACGAGCAGTACTTC,CASSQGRGEAYEQYF
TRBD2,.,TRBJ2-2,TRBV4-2,TGTGCCAGCAGCCCTCTAGCGGGGGGGGACACCGGGGAGCTGTTTTTT,CASSPLAGGDTGELFF
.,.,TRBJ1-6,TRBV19,TGTGCCAGTAGTATAGATGGCGACCGTCGGTGGAGGGCACCCCTCCACTTT,CASSIDGDRRWRAPLHF
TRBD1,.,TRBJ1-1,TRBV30,TGTGCCTGGAGGCAGGGGGCAGGAACTGAAGCTTTCTTT,CAWRQGAGTEAFF
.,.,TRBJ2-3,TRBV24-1,TGTGCCACCAGTGATCCACAGCACACAGATACGCAGTATTTT,CATSDPQHTDTQYF
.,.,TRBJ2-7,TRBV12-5,TGTCCCTCAATCGGGACCTACGAGCAGTACTTC,CPSIGTYEQYF
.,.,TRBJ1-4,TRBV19,TGTGCCAGTAGTATATTATCAGGGCGCGGAGATGAAAAACTGTTTTTT,CASSILSGRGDEKLFF
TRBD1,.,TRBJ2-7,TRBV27,TGTGCCAGCAGTCGGACAGGGAATCGAGAGCAGTACTTC,CASSRTGNREQYF
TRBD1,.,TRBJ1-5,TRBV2,TGTGCCAGCAACAGGGGGAGGGTTGAGAGCAATCAGCCCCAGCATTTT,CASNRGRVESNQPQHF
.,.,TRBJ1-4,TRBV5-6,TGTGCCAGCAGCCGCGCAGGGTCCACTAATGAAAAACTGTTTTTT,CASSRAGSTNEKLFF
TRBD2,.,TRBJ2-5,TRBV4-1,TGCGCCAGCAGCCAAGGTGCGACCCGGGGGAGGGACCAGTACTTC,CASSQGATRGRDQYF
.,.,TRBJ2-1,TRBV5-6,TGTGCCAGCAGCTTGGGGGGACTTCCGTACAATGAGCAGTTCTTC,CASSLGGLPYNEQFF
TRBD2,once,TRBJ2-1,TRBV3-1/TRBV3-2,TGTGCCAGCAGCCAAGAAAGAGCGGGGGGGCTGAATGAGCAGTTCTTC,CASSQERAGGLNEQFF
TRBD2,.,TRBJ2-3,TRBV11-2,TGTGCCAGCAGCTCAACTAGCGGGCGGAGAGATACGCAGTATTTT,CASSSTSGRRDTQYF
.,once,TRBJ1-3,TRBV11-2,TGTGCCAGCAGCTCACCGGGACAAGGAAACACCATATATTTT,CASSSPGQGNTIYF
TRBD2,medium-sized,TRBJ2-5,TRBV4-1,TGCGCCAGCAGCCAAGTAGGGCGGGGGGGCGGCCACGGGGAGACCCAGTACTTC,CASSQVGRGGGHGETQYF
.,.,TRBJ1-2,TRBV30,TGTGCCTACCAACGAGGGGCGAAGGGGGGGTATGGCTACACCTTC,CAYQRGAKGGYGYTF
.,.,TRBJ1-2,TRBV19,TGTGCCAGTAGTAATTCTCAGACAGGACGGACCTATGGCTACACCTTC,CASSNSQTGRTYGYTF
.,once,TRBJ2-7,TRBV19,TGTGCCAGTAGTACCCTACGGACTGGAATTATCTACGAGCAGTACTTC,CASSTLRTGIIYEQYF
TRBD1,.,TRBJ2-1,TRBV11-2,TGTGCCGGCAGCCCATGGGACAGGGGGCCCAATGAGCAGTTCTTC,CAGSPWDRGPNEQFF
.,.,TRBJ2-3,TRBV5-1,TGCGCCAGCAGCTTGGAACACGTGGGGGGAGGTGATACGCAGTATTTT,CASSLEHVGGGDTQYF
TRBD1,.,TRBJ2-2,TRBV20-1,TGCAGTGCTAGTGACAGGGCGGTCGGGGAGCTGTTTTTT,CSASDRAVGELFF